Listed below are T cell receptor beta chains from one sample, sequenced in a study of cytomegalovirus exposure and HLA in healthy donors. The data were produced by immunoSEQ multiplex PCR, yet TCRdb's version contains in-frame clones alone and is incomplete. The table has fewer than 250,000 clones, over 80% seen once. What was sequenced was PBMCs. These receptor sequences come from a woman aged 18-29 years in good health and CMV-seronegative. Each CDR3 is given with its conserved first and last residue. The D gene is left open where the match is weak. The size entry is marked missing in some rows and otherwise reads once, few, many or a size class.

V gene: TRBV11-2; clone size: -; J gene: TRBJ1-1; D gene: -; CDR3 DNA: TGTGCCAGCAGCCTCCCCAGGGGTACTGAAGCTTTCTTT; CDR3 protein: CASSLPRGTEAFF
V gene: TRBV7-8; clone size: -; J gene: TRBJ2-7; D gene: TRBD2; CDR3 DNA: TGTGCCAGCAGCTTTAGTGTGCGGGGGGGATACGAGCAGTACTTC; CDR3 protein: CASSFSVRGGYEQYF
V gene: TRBV19; clone size: -; J gene: TRBJ1-1; D gene: -; CDR3 DNA: TGTGCCACTAGAAACTTACAGGGCCGGAACACTGAAGCTTTCTTT; CDR3 protein: CATRNLQGRNTEAFF
V gene: TRBV7-9; clone size: -; J gene: TRBJ1-2; D gene: -; CDR3 DNA: TGTGCCAGCAGCCCCACGACGGGTAACTATGGCTACACCTTC; CDR3 protein: CASSPTTGNYGYTF
V gene: TRBV6-1; clone size: -; J gene: TRBJ1-3; D gene: TRBD1; CDR3 DNA: TGTGCCAGCAGCGCGTGGGACAGCTCTGGAAACACCATATATTTT; CDR3 protein: CASSAWDSSGNTIYF
V gene: TRBV4-2; clone size: -; J gene: TRBJ2-7; D gene: TRBD1; CDR3 DNA: TGTGCCAGCAGCCAAGGGAGAGGACAGGAGACCTACGAGCAGTACTTC; CDR3 protein: CASSQGRGQETYEQYF
V gene: TRBV29-1; clone size: -; J gene: TRBJ2-1; D gene: TRBD2; CDR3 DNA: TGCAGCGTTGAATTGACTAGCGGGGGATACAATGAGCAGTTCTTC; CDR3 protein: CSVELTSGGYNEQFF
V gene: TRBV19; clone size: -; J gene: TRBJ1-2; D gene: -; CDR3 DNA: TGTGCCAGTAGTGCCGCATCAGCGGGACTCGTTGGCTACACCTTC; CDR3 protein: CASSAASAGLVGYTF
V gene: TRBV10-3; clone size: -; J gene: TRBJ1-2; D gene: -; CDR3 DNA: TGTGCCATCAGTGAGTGGGACGGATATGGCTACACCTTC; CDR3 protein: CAISEWDGYGYTF
V gene: TRBV19; clone size: -; J gene: TRBJ2-7; D gene: -; CDR3 DNA: TGTGCCAGTAGCGCTTCCGCCTACGAGCAGTACTTC; CDR3 protein: CASSASAYEQYF
V gene: TRBV2; clone size: -; J gene: TRBJ1-1; D gene: -; CDR3 DNA: TGTGCCAGCAGCGTGGTGGAGAACACTGAAGCTTTCTTT; CDR3 protein: CASSVVENTEAFF
V gene: TRBV7-3; clone size: -; J gene: TRBJ2-2; D gene: TRBD2; CDR3 DNA: TGTGCCAGCAGAGCGGGAGGTGGCACCGGGGAGCTGTTTTTT; CDR3 protein: CASRAGGGTGELFF
V gene: TRBV5-4; clone size: -; J gene: TRBJ2-1; D gene: -; CDR3 DNA: TGTGCCAGCAGCTTGGGAGGGGCCAGCTCCTACAATGAGCAGTTCTTC; CDR3 protein: CASSLGGASSYNEQFF
V gene: TRBV9; clone size: once; J gene: TRBJ1-5; D gene: -; CDR3 DNA: TGTGCCAGCAGCCCGCGACCTGATCAGCCCCAGCATTTT; CDR3 protein: CASSPRPDQPQHF
V gene: TRBV18; clone size: -; J gene: TRBJ1-2; D gene: TRBD1; CDR3 DNA: TGTGCCAGCTCACCTGTCCCGGGACAGGGGGGCTATGGCTACACCTTC; CDR3 protein: CASSPVPGQGGYGYTF
V gene: TRBV19; clone size: -; J gene: TRBJ2-7; D gene: TRBD2; CDR3 DNA: TGTGCCAGTCGCCCGAGCGGGAGCTCCTACGAGCAGTACTTC; CDR3 protein: CASRPSGSSYEQYF
V gene: TRBV19; clone size: -; J gene: TRBJ1-5; D gene: -; CDR3 DNA: TGTGCCAGTAGTATTGTATCAGGAAATCAGCCCCAGCATTTT; CDR3 protein: CASSIVSGNQPQHF